Each of the 20 T cell receptor beta chains below was sequenced from the same sample in a study of response to subunit inactivated influenza vaccine. TCRdb itself ran the RT-PCR reads through MiXCR, one entry per CDR3 protein. This table has about 650,000 distinct CDR3 sequences, roughly 15% appearing once. The specimen comprised PBMCs from blood, sampled approximately 15 days before vaccination. These receptors were obtained from a man in his fifties or sixties who received an inactivated influenza vaccine.

This clonotype has just a few counts. The chain combines TRBV4-2 with TRBJ2-5, with 7 bases matching TRBD1. The CDR3 covers 15 residues. Trimming removed 0 bases from V and 2 bases from J; junction bases left unmatched: 3. Per the germline V gene, CDR1 is LGHNA and CDR2 is YNFKEQ. CDR3 sequence reads: CASSQDGDRQETQYF. The CDR3 DNA reads TGTGCCAGCAGCCAAGATGGGGACAGACAAGAGACCCAGTACTTC.

The table lists this clonotype with many counts. This sequence joins TRBV4-2 and TRBJ2-1, with 9 bases identical to TRBD2. CDR1 is LGHNA and CDR2 is YNFKEQ in the germline V gene. The CDR3 has 19 residues. The V gene end was trimmed by 0 bases and the J gene end by 5 bases; junction bases not matched to a gene: 14. DNA for the CDR3: TGTGCCAGCAGCCAAGATCGGACGTTCGTAGCGGGGGAGGACAATGAGCAGTTCTTC. It translates to CASSQDRTFVAGEDNEQFF.

The chain has TRBV20-1 and TRBJ2-7; weak D call: TRBD1 (6 bases). CDR1 is DFQATT, CDR2 SNEGSKA, per germline (reference sequence). V was pared by 3 bases and J by 3 bases, with 12 bases between. CDR3 length: 13 amino acids. CDR3 loop: CSARSGQSYEQYF. In DNA form, the CDR3 reads TGCAGTGCTAGGTCTGGACAGAGCTACGAGCAGTACTTC.

In this sample, this clonotype turned up many times. The gene calls are TRBV3-1 and TRBJ2-5; tentatively, D is TRBD1 or TRBD2 (6 bases each). This CDR3 region has 13 residues. CDR1 and CDR2 from the germline V gene are LGHDT and YNNKEL (reference sequence). Trimming left V 0 bases short and J 7 bases short, with 9 bases between. DNA for the CDR3: TGTGCCAGCAGCCAAGACAGGGGAGGGACCCAGTACTTC. As protein: CASSQDRGGTQYF.

CDR3 DNA: TGCGCCAGCAGCGCGCTGGGGGTGGATTCGGAGACCCAGTACTTC. It translates to CASSALGVDSETQYF. The V and J genes are TRBV5-1 and TRBJ2-5; D possibly uses TRBD1 or TRBD2 (5 bases each). The germline V and J ends were trimmed by 4 bases and 5 bases, with 18 bases remaining between them. The CDR3 spans 15 residues. CDR1 is SGHRS and CDR2 is YFSETQ in the germline V gene.

This clonotype was recorded a few times. The J gene is TRBJ2-1, the V gene TRBV7-2; 9 bases are shared with TRBD2. Germline V gene sequence: CDR1 SGHTA, CDR2 FQGNSA. Trimming cost V 5 bases and J 9 bases; bases outside gene matches: 11. This CDR3 contains 15 residues. CDR3 sequence: CASSPTGTSITEQFF. CDR3 nucleotides: TGTGCCAGCAGCCCGACCGGGACTAGCATTACTGAGCAGTTCTTC.

V is TRBV7-9 and J is TRBJ2-7; TRBD2 might be the D (6 bases). V was pared by 1 base and J by 6 bases, with 10 bases between. Germline V lookup: CDR1 SEHNR, CDR2 FQNEAQ (reference sequence). This CDR3 comprises 13 residues. The CDR3 loop reads CASSLVMGGEQYF. CDR3 DNA sequence: TGTGCCAGCAGCTTAGTTATGGGGGGCGAGCAGTACTTC.

The CDR3 DNA reads TGTGCCAGCAGTGGCCCGGGACAGGGGGAACAAGAGACCCAGTACTTC. It encodes CASSGPGQGEQETQYF. This chain uses TRBV6-2 or TRBV6-3 with TRBJ2-5, with TRBD1 identical over 11 bases. V was pared by 5 bases and J by 2 bases, with 7 bases of the junction left unmatched. The CDR3 sequence is 16 residues long. Germline lookup yields CDR1 MNHEY and CDR2 SVGEGT.

In this sample, this clonotype turned up a few times. V is TRBV6-2 or TRBV6-3 and J is TRBJ2-3; perhaps TRBD1 as D (6 bases). The germline V gene encodes CDR1 MNHEY and CDR2 SVGEGT. The CDR3 covers 17 residues. Trimming shortened V by 2 bases and J by 0 bases, and 15 bases separated the two germline ends. The CDR3 region is CASSYDMGAASTDTQYF. The CDR3 nucleotides are TGTGCCAGCAGTTACGATATGGGGGCGGCTAGCACAGATACGCAGTATTTT.

V gene TRBV2 combines with J gene TRBJ1-5; TRBD1 matches at 12 bases. The germline gives CDR1 SNHLY, CDR2 FYNNEI. V dropped 7 bases and J dropped 5; count of bases not matched to a gene: 3. This CDR3 comprises 14 residues. CDR3 amino acids: CASTGTGGDQPQHF. DNA of the CDR3: TGTGCCAGCACCGGGACAGGGGGCGATCAGCCCCAGCATTTT. The full variable domain, its missing parts supplied by reference TRBV2 and TRBJ1-5, is EPEVTQTPSHQVTQMGQEVILRCVPISNHLYFYWYRQILGQKVEFLVSFYNNEISEKSEIFDDQFSVERPDGSNFTLKIRSTKLEDSAMYFCASTGTGGDQPQHFGDGTRLSIL.

The chain uses TRBV10-3 and TRBJ1-6; D remains unclear. CDR1 ENHRY and CDR2 SYGVKD come from the germline V gene. The CDR3 loop spans 13 amino acids. Trimming stripped 3 bases from V and 6 bases from J, with 6 bases between. The CDR3 here is CAISESTNSPLHF. The CDR3 coding sequence is TGTGCCATCAGTGAATCGACTAATTCACCCCTCCACTTT.

This clonotype was detected a few times. The chain recombines TRBV2 with TRBJ2-4, with a tentative D call TRBD2 (6 bases). The CDR3 loop spans 12 amino acids. Germline assignment: CDR1 SNHLY and CDR2 FYNNEI. V gave up 7 bases and J gave up 10 bases, with 14 bases separating them. DNA of the CDR3: TGTGCCAGCACCGCTAGCGCCAGGATTCAGTACTTC. This encodes CASTASARIQYF.

This clonotype was counted ten times or more. V and J are TRBV6-2 or TRBV6-3 and TRBJ2-4; tentatively, D is TRBD1 (6 bases). Germline CDR1 MNHEY, CDR2 SVGEGT. V was shortened by 5 bases and J by 1 base, with 21 bases between the two germline ends. This CDR3 has 18 residues. The CDR3 nucleotides are TGTGCCAGCAGTCGAGCTAAGACAGGAGCGCTTGCCAAAAACATTCAGTACTTC. Translation: CASSRAKTGALAKNIQYF.

This rearrangement joins TRBV14 to TRBJ2-1; D uncertain. The CDR3 spans 13 residues. Germline CDR1 is SGHDN and CDR2 is FVKESK. Trimming pared 6 bases from V and 9 bases from J, leaving 15 bases between. Here the CDR3 DNA reads TGTGCCAGCAGACCCGTCGAGACGGTTGAGCAGTTCTTC. It encodes CASRPVETVEQFF.

This chain joins TRBV27 and TRBJ2-1, with 16 positions matching TRBD2. Germline loops: CDR1 MNHEY, CDR2 SMNVEV (reference sequence). The V and J ends lost 4 bases and 9 bases, in that order; junction bases with no gene match: 3. The CDR3 has 15 residues. CDR3 sequence reads: CASSWGLAGGIEQFF. The CDR3 DNA reads as TGTGCCAGCAGTTGGGGACTAGCGGGGGGGATTGAGCAGTTCTTC.

This clonotype was counted between two and nine times. The V call is TRBV7-3, the J call TRBJ2-2, with 14 bases identical to TRBD2. The V and J ends lost 4 bases and 1 base, in that order; junction bases with no gene match: 8. This CDR3 has 19 amino acids. The V gene's germline CDR1 is SGHTA and CDR2 FQGTGA. CDR3 residues: CASSSLGLAGVGNTGELFF. The CDR3 bases are TGTGCCAGCAGCTCCTTGGGACTAGCGGGAGTAGGGAACACCGGGGAGCTGTTTTTT.

J is TRBJ2-1 and V is TRBV3-1, with D tentatively TRBD1 (5 bases). Germline CDR1 LGHDT, CDR2 YNNKEL (reference sequence). This CDR3 has 12 residues. V shed 2 bases and J shed 9 bases, with 8 bases lying between them. This CDR3 reads CASSQHRGEQFF. The CDR3 DNA follows: TGTGCCAGCAGCCAACATAGGGGTGAGCAGTTCTTC.

The rearrangement links TRBV20-1 to TRBJ2-5, with D tentatively TRBD2 (5 bases). V lost 4 bases and J 3 bases, leaving 9 bases between the germline ends. The germline CDR1 and CDR2 sequences are DFQATT and SNEGSKA (reference sequence). The CDR3 length is 12 residues. The CDR3 coding sequence is TGCAGTGCTACGGGGAGTAAAGAGACCCAGTACTTC. Residues: CSATGSKETQYF.

In its sample, this clonotype was seen a few times. The rearrangement uses TRBV20-1 and TRBJ2-7; 9 bases align to TRBD2. The CDR3 is 15 amino acids. The germline gives CDR1 DFQATT, CDR2 SNEGSKA (reference sequence). With 1 base clipped from V and 6 bases from J, the junction kept 10 bases outside the gene matches. CDR3 in DNA: TGCAGTGCTAGAGGCAGACTAGCGGACCCCCTCGAGCAGTACTTC. Translated, it gives CSARGRLADPLEQYF.

This clonotype was counted between two and nine times. The rearrangement uses TRBV5-1 and TRBJ2-3, with D possibly being TRBD1 (6 bases). Between the trimmed V and J ends, which lost 4 bases and 4 bases, there was a span of 13 bases. Germline assignment: CDR1 SGHRS and CDR2 YFSETQ. This CDR3 spans 14 amino acids. The CDR3 sequence is CASSPGQSSDTQYF. CDR3 in DNA: TGCGCCAGCAGCCCAGGACAGTCGTCAGATACGCAGTATTTT.